Shown below are 12 T cell receptor beta chains from a single sample sequenced in a study of cytomegalovirus exposure and HLA in healthy donors (TCRdb year 2017). The method behind the library was the immunoSEQ multiplex PCR assay. A mixture of 60 forward primers for TCR Vbeta segments and 13 reverse primers for TCR Jbeta segments was used in the multiplex PCR. TCRdb retrieved this table from immuneACCESS and kept in-frame rearrangements only. Not all clones are present; in checked studies, unresolved V genes account for under half, and no reason is known for the remainder. The sample table holds about 130,000 clones, of which approximately 81% were seen once. Approximately 7.2% of the sample is held by the ten biggest clonotypes. Material for sequencing was PBMCs. These receptors came from a male donor in good health and CMV-seronegative.

This chain joins TRBV5-1 and TRBJ2-7, with TRBD1 identical over 9 bases. Germline V gene sequence: CDR1 SGHRS, CDR2 YFSETQ. CDR3 length equals 16 residues. Trimming at V came to 3 bases and at J to 5 bases, leaving 12 bases not matched to a gene. The CDR3 DNA reads TGCGCCAGCAGCTCTAGGTCGGGACAGGGCGTCCACGAGCAGTACTTC. It codes for CASSSRSGQGVHEQYF.

The chain recombines TRBV19 with TRBJ2-1; perhaps TRBD1 as D (5 bases). CDR1 is LNHDA, CDR2 SQIVND, per germline (reference sequence). The CDR3 has 13 amino acids. V was clipped by 5 bases and J by 1 base, with 6 bases between them. CDR3 loop: CASSDRSYNEQFF. CDR3 coding DNA: TGTGCCAGTAGTGACAGATCCTACAATGAGCAGTTCTTC. Full variable domain (remainder filled in from reference TRBV19 and TRBJ2-1): DGGITQSPKYLFRKEGQNVTLSCEQNLNHDAMYWYRQDPGQGLRLIYYSQIVNDFQKGDIAEGYSVSREKKESFPLTVTSAQKNPTAFYLCASSDRSYNEQFFGPGTRLTVL.

The V call is TRBV27, the J call TRBJ2-1, with a possible D match to TRBD2 (6 bases). The CDR3 length is 18 residues. V was cut by 1 base and J by 10 bases, with 26 bases left in between. Germline-derived CDR1 and CDR2 are MNHEY and SMNVEV (reference sequence). The DNA for the CDR3 is TGTGCCAGCAGTTTATGGGACTCCAGCGAGCAGCCTCCTCCCGAGCAGTTCTTC. Amino acid sequence: CASSLWDSSEQPPPEQFF.

CDR3 in amino acids: CASSLRFSGQETQYF. CDR3 nucleotide sequence: TGTGCCAGCAGCTTAAGATTCAGCGGACAAGAGACCCAGTACTTC. V usage is TRBV7-9 and J usage is TRBJ2-5; D may be TRBD2 (5 bases). Germline loops: CDR1 SEHNR, CDR2 FQNEAQ (reference sequence). The CDR3 sequence is 15 residues long. V was pared by 2 bases and J by 2 bases, with 12 bases between.

The V call is TRBV29-1, the J call TRBJ2-7; 9 nucleotides line up with TRBD1. V trimming: 7 bases; J trimming: 6 bases; junction bases outside the gene matches: 7. CDR3 size: 12 residues. Per germline, CDR1 SQVTM and CDR2 ANQGSEA. The CDR3: CSAGGTGSEQYF. The CDR3 DNA reads TGCAGCGCAGGGGGGACAGGGTCCGAGCAGTACTTC.

This clone has a handful of counts. The chain uses TRBV27 and TRBJ2-1, with 9 bases lining up with TRBD1. The CDR3 sequence is 14 residues long. Trimming took 6 bases from V and 9 from J; bases not matched to a gene: 9. Per germline, CDR1 MNHEY and CDR2 SMNVEV (reference sequence). The CDR3 here is CASRALTGGVEQFF. CDR3 sequence (DNA): TGTGCCAGCAGAGCCTTGACAGGGGGGGTTGAGCAGTTCTTC.

The chain uses TRBV11-3 and TRBJ2-1; 11 bases are a match to TRBD2. Germline V lookup: CDR1 SGHNT, CDR2 YENEEA. With V trimmed by 5 bases and J by 3 bases, 3 bases remained unmatched. CDR3 length equals 15 residues. The CDR3 region is CASSGGLADYNEQFF. The CDR3 DNA reads TGTGCCAGCAGCGGGGGACTAGCGGACTACAATGAGCAGTTCTTC.

The chain carries TRBV28 and TRBJ2-7; D is perhaps TRBD2 (5 bases). CDR1 is MDHEN and CDR2 is SYDVKM in the germline V gene. Trimming removed 5 bases at V and 3 bases at J, with 29 bases between. The CDR3 is 19 residues long. The CDR3 coding sequence is TGTGCCAGCAGTGAGGTCGATCTTCTATCGGGTCCACGGGGCTACGAGCAGTACTTC. As protein: CASSEVDLLSGPRGYEQYF.

The chain recombines TRBV14 with TRBJ2-7, with 7 bases identical to TRBD1. CDR1 is SGHDN and CDR2 is FVKESK in the germline V gene. This CDR3 is built from 15 residues. V dropped 0 bases and J dropped 7; count of bases not matched to a gene: 9. CDR3 sequence reads: CASSQDRGSAREQYF. CDR3 in DNA: TGTGCCAGCAGCCAAGACAGGGGGAGTGCGCGGGAGCAGTACTTC.

The V gene is TRBV4-3, the J gene TRBJ2-7; 8 bases line up with TRBD2. This CDR3 has 15 residues. With V trimmed by 4 bases and J by 2 bases, 7 bases remained unmatched. Germline lookup yields CDR1 LGHNA and CDR2 YSLEER. The CDR3 here is CASSRTTGGTYEQYF. DNA for the CDR3: TGCGCCAGCAGCCGCACCACGGGGGGGACCTACGAGCAGTACTTC.

This clone was recorded once. This chain uses TRBV27 with TRBJ2-1; possibly TRBD1 for D (5 bases). Trimming took 2 bases from V and 8 from J, leaving 7 bases between them. Germline lookup yields CDR1 MNHEY and CDR2 SMNVEV (reference sequence). The CDR3 loop spans 12 amino acids. CDR3 nucleotides: TGTGCCAGCAGTTTACAGGGTCATGAGCAGTTCTTC. The encoded protein is CASSLQGHEQFF.

The CDR3 loop is CASSGTSGGEQYF. The CDR3 DNA reads as TGTGCCAGCAGTGGGACTAGCGGGGGCGAGCAGTACTTC. The chain couples TRBV6-5 to TRBJ2-7, with 14 nucleotides matching TRBD2. Trimming took 5 bases from V and 6 from J; bases not matched to a gene: 0. This CDR3 is 13 amino acids long. CDR1 and CDR2 from the germline V gene are MNHEY and SVGAGI.